This T cell receptor (beta chain) comes out of a study of shared clonotypes between healthy human individuals (dated by TCRdb to 2019 to 2021). As for the study more broadly: The cohort included three men and a couple of women between 18 and 49 years of age. To estimate repertoire size and how much clonotypes are shared between individuals, the study performed deep sequencing of blood TCR repertoires from five healthy adults. For each donor, CD4 naive and CD4 memory were each given three plates, CD8 naive was given two plates, and CD8 memory was given one plate. Leukapheresis yielded between about 0.9 and 8.9 billion PBMCs per donor. Different laboratories and diverse techniques were used to prepare libraries and sequence TCR repertoires, to increase sequencing depth and limit assay-specific biases. The study at large found these results: Sampling was restricted to blood, and TCR repertoires in tissue are likely to differ from TCR repertoires in blood. Estimated clonotype richness was generally larger for naive than for memory subsets. Because the study included a small number of donors, the genetic and exposure-history diversity represented was limited. Based on pairwise subsampling, the degree of clonotype sharing among donors was expected to be affected by sequencing depth. Approximately 5% of naive CD4, 3.5% of naive CD8, roughly 2.4% of memory CD4, and approximately 0.4% of memory CD8 clonotypes were shared across four donors. Higher generation probabilities were observed for clonotypes shared by all four sorted-subset donors than for non-shared clonotypes. Rarefaction of sorted-subset datasets indicated incomplete sequencing despite the large sequencing depth.

Healthy HIV-negative adults with no recently reported acute infections or vaccinations were included as donors. Only Caucasian adults living in Nashville, Tennessee, USA were represented among the donors. CD4+ T cells were enriched by magnetic negative selection; naive cells were then positively selected on CD45RA, and the negative fraction formed the memory subset. Blood was collected by leukapheresis, and PBMCs were isolated by Ficoll-Histopaque density gradient centrifugation and then cryopreserved in liquid nitrogen vapor phase. Purity and quantity of every magnetically sorted T cell population were checked by analytical flow cytometry. Genomic DNA was isolated from each sorted fraction and quantified by UV absorbance on a Nanodrop 2000c. This clone was detected only once. Its antigen specificity is not known. One base away there is no much larger clone; base qualities are not given. Using the deep immunoSEQ assay, TCR CDR3 regions were amplified from genomic DNA by multiplex PCR. For each cell subset, the extracted genomic DNA was distributed evenly across all wells of several immunoSEQ 96-well plates, and each plate served as one replicate. For sorted subsets, around 200 ng genomic DNA, equal to about 30,000 T cell genomes, was loaded into each replicate PCR. Purified libraries were quantified with a Qubit 3.0 fluorometer, sized on a Bioanalyzer 2100, and re-quantified with the KAPA Library Quantification kit. Each immunoSEQ 96-well plate was sequenced on its own single-read 150-cycle Illumina NextSeq 550 flow cell. Per the authors' processing: The immunoSEQ output contained only junctional sequences without quality scores, so filtering could not match that applied to full-length reads. To assign V/J genes and CDR3, sequences were annotated against IMGT germline references using PyIR, a Python wrapper for IgBLAST v1.9. Reads were filtered out if the reads had weak V/J assignments (E-value above 1e-6), no CDR3, stop codons, out-of-frame junctions, or ambiguous translated residues. V3J clonotypes were defined as sequences sharing the same inferred V gene, J gene, and CDR3 amino acid sequence. To compute the percentage overlap between repertoires, the number of shared unique clonotypes was divided by the size of the smaller repertoire. Richness of each repertoire was evaluated using RTK rarefaction, the Chao1 estimator, and Recon v2.1 estimates of unobserved clonotypes. Generation probabilities were computed with OLGA for all TCRbeta clonotypes obtained by the gDNA method from a handful of donors. TCRdb took over this immuneACCESS table, retaining in-frame rearrangements with V and J assigned. Such tables are incomplete; in checked studies, under half of the missing clones stem from an unresolved V gene, and the remainder is unexplained. V, J and clone size are taken as reported in that table, and D and trimming were inferred from the DNA itself. The sample includes roughly 2.5 million clones, with just over 90% observed a single time. The top ten constitute more than 0.12% of the sample.

Sequences GTSNPN (CDR1) and SVGIG (CDR2) are obtained from the germline V gene (reference sequence). From cysteine to phenylalanine, the CDR3 is 15 amino acids long. Just the 45-base CDR3 DNA is kept, in frame starting at base 1. The germline ends are 11 bases apart after V is trimmed by 0 bases and J by 0 bases. Sequencing was performed on naive CD4+ T cells sorted from blood. The cell subset or site label on this specimen signifies: CD45RA+ positively selected. This clonotype was sampled from a man aged 18 to 30 in good health. Recombination joined TRBV30 with TRBJ2-5, with a tentative D gene TRBD1 over 5 matching bases. The CDR3 region: CAWSVQQGHQETQYF. In nucleotides, the sequence is TGTGCCTGGAGTGTACAGCAGGGCCACCAAGAGACCCAGTACTTC.